The present T cell receptor beta chain was sequenced within a study of OX40 agonist ivuxolimab in advanced cancers. It was autoimmune disease history or systemic immunosuppression that excluded patients. Germline CDR1 is SGHVS and CDR2 is FQNEAQ. The CDR3 sequence is 15 residues long. V was shortened by 5 bases and J by 3 bases, with 14 bases between the two germline ends. Profiled with immunoSEQ multiplex PCR; TCRdb holds only in-frame clones, not every one. The data contain 45,000 to 50,000 clones, about 81% of them singletons. This TCR was recovered from an adult with an advanced solid tumor such as melanoma, head and neck, liver or kidney cancer. The rearrangement links TRBV7-8 to TRBJ2-1, with D possibly matching TRBD2 (5 bases). The sequences come from CD4+ or CD8+ T cells sorted from blood, collected in a trial of the OX40 agonist ivuxolimab. The CDR3 protein is CASSPGLGIYNEQFF. The CDR3 DNA is TGTGCCAGCAGCCCCGGACTGGGGATCTACAATGAGCAGTTCTTC. The entire variable domain, with the rest obtained from reference TRBV7-8 and TRBJ2-1, is as follows: GAGVSQSPRYKVAKRGQDVALRCDPISGHVSLFWYQQALGQGPEFLTYFQNEAQLDKSGLPSDRFFAERPEGSVSTLKIQRTQQEDSAVYLCASSPGLGIYNEQFFGPGTRLTVL.